These 27 T cell receptor beta chains came from one sample sequenced in a study of cytomegalovirus exposure and HLA in healthy donors. Repertoires were generated with immunoSEQ multiplex PCR, while TCRdb's copy carries only in-frame clones and drops some. The table includes 95,000 to 150,000 clones, around 94% detected once. Sequencing was performed on PBMCs. Source of these receptors: a woman under 30 in good health and CMV-seronegative.

This chain uses TRBV30 with TRBJ2-7; D is possibly TRBD1 (6 bases). There are 13 residues in the CDR3. V was shortened by 8 bases and J by 2 bases, with 16 bases between the two germline ends. Germline V gives CDR1 GTSNPN, CDR2 SVGIG (reference sequence). The CDR3 sequence is CALSRGPTYEQYF. The CDR3 DNA is TGTGCCCTCTCCAGGGGACCTACCTACGAGCAGTACTTC.

This chain links TRBV7-2 with TRBJ1-5; D gene ambiguous. Trimming left V 3 bases short and J 3 bases short, with 9 bases between. This CDR3 spans 14 amino acids. Germline V gene sequence: CDR1 SGHTA, CDR2 FQGNSA. This chain's CDR3 is CASSFQVTNQPQHF. CDR3 in DNA: TGTGCCAGCAGCTTTCAGGTAACCAATCAGCCCCAGCATTTT.

The V gene is TRBV5-6, the J gene TRBJ1-2; 7 nucleotides line up with TRBD1. This CDR3 is built from 13 residues. CDR1 and CDR2 (germline): SGHDT, YYEEEE. V lost 2 bases to trimming and J lost 4 bases; unmatched junction nucleotides: 2. CDR3 bases: TGTGCCAGCAGCTTACAGGGGAGCTATGGCTACACCTTC. Amino acids: CASSLQGSYGYTF.

This clone was counted a single time. The V and J genes are TRBV7-9 and TRBJ2-5; the D gene is possibly TRBD2 (6 bases). Germline-derived CDR1 and CDR2 are SEHNR and FQNEAQ (reference sequence). V lost 5 bases and J lost 4, with 17 bases in between. CDR3 length equals 15 residues. The CDR3 DNA follows: TGTGCCAGCAGCACGGGACTCCCCCAGGGAGAGACCCAGTACTTC. It encodes CASSTGLPQGETQYF.

V and J are TRBV19 and TRBJ2-3, with 7 positions matching TRBD2. The CDR3 is 13 amino acids. Germline loops: CDR1 LNHDA, CDR2 SQIVND (reference sequence). J was trimmed by 6 bases and V by 5 bases; bases with no gene match: 5. In nucleotides, the CDR3 is TGTGCCAGTAGTGAGCGGGGAGCGGATACGCAGTATTTT. It codes for CASSERGADTQYF. The entire variable domain, with the rest obtained from reference TRBV19 and TRBJ2-3, is as follows: DGGITQSPKYLFRKEGQNVTLSCEQNLNHDAMYWYRQDPGQGLRLIYYSQIVNDFQKGDIAEGYSVSREKKESFPLTVTSAQKNPTAFYLCASSERGADTQYFGPGTRLTVL.

V is TRBV7-9 and J is TRBJ1-3; D is unclear. CDR1 and CDR2 from the germline V gene are SEHNR and FQNEAQ (reference sequence). Trimming shortened V by 5 bases and J by 7 bases, and 6 bases separated the two germline ends. The CDR3 spans 11 residues. The CDR3 sequence is CASSPSNTIYF. As DNA, the CDR3 is TGTGCCAGCAGCCCCAGTAACACCATATATTTT.

This clone was seen only a few times. V and J are TRBV6-6 and TRBJ1-4, with D perhaps TRBD1 (5 bases). CDR3 size: 15 residues. Germline values: CDR1 MNHNY, CDR2 SVGAGI (reference sequence). V was pared by 6 bases and J by 8 bases, with 19 bases between. In DNA form, the CDR3 reads TGTGCCAGCAGCACAAACCCCCGGGACTCCGAAAAACTGTTTTTT. Its protein is CASSTNPRDSEKLFF.

The chain carries TRBV28 and TRBJ1-4; D is unresolved. Germline V lookup: CDR1 MDHEN, CDR2 SYDVKM. Trimming took off 5 bases at V and 11 bases at J, with 21 bases between the two ends. This CDR3 is 15 amino acids long. CDR3 region: CASSPSGVRGGKLFF. The CDR3 DNA reads as TGTGCCAGCAGTCCATCCGGGGTTCGTGGAGGGAAACTGTTTTTT.

The V and J genes are TRBV28 and TRBJ2-3, with D perhaps TRBD2 (5 bases). Germline assignment: CDR1 MDHEN and CDR2 SYDVKM. The CDR3 length is 14 residues. V was trimmed by 5 bases and J by 1 base, leaving 10 bases between them. In nucleotides, the CDR3 is TGTGCCAGCAGTCGGGAATCTCGCACAGATACGCAGTATTTT. This encodes CASSRESRTDTQYF.

This clone has a single count. This chain uses TRBV19 with TRBJ2-2, with TRBD1 identical over 10 bases. With V trimmed by 2 bases and J by 7 bases, 4 bases remained unmatched. The CDR3 is 15 amino acids. The germline V gene has CDR1 LNHDA and CDR2 SQIVND (reference sequence). The DNA of the CDR3 is TGTGCCAGTAGTATACGACAGGGGGCTGGCGGGGAGCTGTTTTTT. It yields the protein CASSIRQGAGGELFF. Combining the CDR3 with reference TRBV19 and TRBJ2-2 gives the whole variable domain DGGITQSPKYLFRKEGQNVTLSCEQNLNHDAMYWYRQDPGQGLRLIYYSQIVNDFQKGDIAEGYSVSREKKESFPLTVTSAQKNPTAFYLCASSIRQGAGGELFFGEGSRLTVL.

This clone came up once. The chain recombines TRBV5-1 with TRBJ2-3; TRBD2 aligns across 11 bases. The V segment lost 4 bases and the J segment 5 bases; nucleotides outside the gene matches: 3. CDR3 size: 14 residues. The V gene's germline CDR1 is SGHRS and CDR2 YFSETQ. In nucleotides, the CDR3 is TGCGCCAGCAGCCCTAGCGGGGGGATAGATACGCAGTATTTT. Translating it yields CASSPSGGIDTQYF. The whole variable domain, remainder taken from reference TRBV5-1 and TRBJ2-3, is KAGVTQTPRYLIKTRGQQVTLSCSPISGHRSVSWYQQTPGQGLQFLFEYFSETQRNKGNFPGRFSGRQFSNSRSEMNVSTLELGDSALYLCASSPSGGIDTQYFGPGTRLTVL.

CDR3 loop: CASSVATAAGEQYF. The CDR3 DNA reads as TGTGCCAGCAGCGTAGCTACAGCGGCGGGCGAGCAGTACTTC. This sequence joins TRBV9 and TRBJ2-7, with D possibly being TRBD2 (5 bases). V lost 0 bases and J 6 bases, leaving 13 bases between the germline ends. Germline values: CDR1 SGDLS, CDR2 YYNGEE. The CDR3 totals 14 residues.

V and J are TRBV4-2 and TRBJ2-7; TRBD2 agrees at 7 bases. After removal of 0 bases from V and 2 bases from J, the junction contained 10 bases not matched to a gene. From germline, CDR1 is LGHNA and CDR2 YNFKEQ. CDR3 length: 17 amino acids. Written as DNA, the CDR3 is TGTGCCAGCAGCCAAGATGGAGTAGCGGGCAATACCTACGAGCAGTACTTC. It yields the protein CASSQDGVAGNTYEQYF.

This clone has a count of ten or more. The rearrangement joins TRBV4-2 to TRBJ2-1, with 9 bases fitting TRBD2. From germline, CDR1 is LGHNA and CDR2 YNFKEQ. The CDR3 length is 15 residues. J was trimmed by 7 bases and V by 0 bases; bases with no gene match: 4. The CDR3 region has the DNA TGTGCCAGCAGCCAAGATGCGGGAGGGCCAAATGAGCAGTTCTTC. Encoded protein: CASSQDAGGPNEQFF.

This chain links TRBV5-1 with TRBJ1-5, with D tentatively TRBD1 (6 bases). The germline CDR1 and CDR2 sequences are SGHRS and YFSETQ. The CDR3 consists of 15 residues. V dropped 4 bases and J dropped 1 base, with 12 bases sitting between them. The CDR3: CASSPGDLSNQPQHF. CDR3 bases: TGCGCCAGCAGCCCAGGGGATTTGAGCAATCAGCCCCAGCATTTT.

This chain joins TRBV7-9 and TRBJ2-5; possible D gene TRBD2, 5 bases. CDR1 is SEHNR, CDR2 FQNEAQ, per germline (reference sequence). CDR3 length equals 13 residues. V dropped 5 bases and J dropped 5 bases, with 12 bases sitting between them. CDR3 in DNA: TGTGCCAGCAGCCTATCCGGACTCGAGACCCAGTACTTC. Protein: CASSLSGLETQYF.

The chain employs TRBV2 and TRBJ2-1, with D uncertain. The CDR3 is made up of 12 amino acids. V was trimmed by 6 bases and J by 10 bases, leaving 13 bases between them. Germline CDR1 SNHLY, CDR2 FYNNEI. CDR3 region: CASSAAAREQFF. The CDR3 DNA is TGTGCCAGCAGCGCCGCCGCCAGGGAGCAGTTCTTC.

The rearrangement links TRBV28 to TRBJ2-7; a weak D match, TRBD2 (8 bases). The V gene's germline CDR1 is MDHEN and CDR2 SYDVKM. V was trimmed by 10 bases and J by 1 base, leaving 17 bases between them. The CDR3 runs to 14 residues. In DNA, the CDR3 is TGTGCCACAAGGGGGCGGGAGGTTTCCTACGAGCAGTACTTC. This gives the protein CATRGREVSYEQYF. The complete variable domain, with remaining parts taken from reference TRBV28 and TRBJ2-7, reads DVKVTQSSRYLVKRTGEKVFLECVQDMDHENMFWYRQDPGLGLRLIYFSYDVKMKEKGDIPEGYSVSREKKERFSLILESASTNQTSMYLCATRGREVSYEQYFGPGTRLTVT.

The rearrangement links TRBV1 to TRBJ2-1; TRBD2 is taken as the D call from the table, unchecked against the DNA. TRBV1 is classified as a pseudogene. CDR3 length: 16 residues. CDR3 residues: CTSSQRSGSSYNEQFF. CDR3 in DNA: TGCACCAGCAGCCAGCGCAGCGGGAGTTCCTACAATGAGCAGTTCTTC.

This chain uses TRBV11-2 with TRBJ2-3; D is undetermined. The CDR3 is 15 amino acids. The germline gives CDR1 SGHAT, CDR2 FQNNGV. V dropped 1 base and J dropped 5 bases, with 13 bases sitting between them. The DNA of the CDR3 is TGTGCCAGCAGCTTAGGGTTCGCTTTCGGAGATACGCAGTATTTT. This translates into CASSLGFAFGDTQYF.

V and J are TRBV27 and TRBJ2-1; a possible D gene is TRBD1 (5 bases). V lost 3 bases, J lost 9 bases, and 18 bases lay in between. The CDR3 has 15 residues. Germline loops: CDR1 MNHEY, CDR2 SMNVEV (reference sequence). CDR3 amino acids: CASSFGTGARVEQFF. The CDR3 nucleotides read TGTGCCAGCAGTTTCGGAACAGGAGCCCGAGTTGAGCAGTTCTTC.

V is TRBV14 and J is TRBJ2-3, with D maybe TRBD2 (5 bases). The length of the CDR3 is 13 residues. V was cut by 6 bases and J by 4 bases, with 11 bases left in between. Germline CDR1 reads SGHDN; CDR2 reads FVKESK. The CDR3 sequence is CASSQPGADTQYF. The CDR3 DNA follows: TGTGCCAGCAGTCAACCCGGGGCAGATACGCAGTATTTT.

The rearrangement uses TRBV6-1 and TRBJ2-3; 8 nucleotides agree with TRBD2. The CDR3 is 15 residues long. CDR1 MNHNS and CDR2 SASEGT come from the germline V gene. V dropped 6 bases and J dropped 4; count of bases not matched to a gene: 9. The DNA of the CDR3 is TGTGCCAGCAGCTTAAGCGGGAGTCGGGCAGATACGCAGTATTTT. Encoded protein: CASSLSGSRADTQYF.

This clone was observed a single time. The chain combines TRBV28 with TRBJ1-5; maybe TRBD1 (6 bases). Trimming cost V 10 bases and J 7 bases, with 23 bases left between them. The CDR3 loop spans 15 amino acids. Per the germline V gene, CDR1 is MDHEN and CDR2 is SYDVKM. The CDR3 loop reads CATNKLHIQGQPQHF. The CDR3 region has the DNA TGTGCCACCAATAAACTCCACATACAGGGACAGCCCCAGCATTTT.

J is TRBJ2-5 and V is TRBV5-6, with D maybe TRBD2 (7 bases). Trimming removed 5 bases from V and 5 bases from J, with 13 bases in between. The CDR3 runs to 13 residues. Germline V gene data show CDR1 as SGHDT and CDR2 as YYEEEE. CDR3 protein: CASSERGGETQYF. CDR3 sequence (DNA): TGTGCCAGCAGTGAAAGGGGGGGGGAGACCCAGTACTTC. Full variable domain (outside the CDR3, taken from reference TRBV5-6 and TRBJ2-5): DAGVTQSPTHLIKTRGQQVTLRCSPKSGHDTVSWYQQALGQGPQFIFQYYEEEERQRGNFPDRFSGHQFPNYSSELNVNALLLGDSALYLCASSERGGETQYFGPGTRLLVL.

This chain connects TRBV27 to TRBJ1-1; D might be TRBD1 (5 bases). The V and J ends lost 5 bases and 4 bases respectively, with 20 bases between them. In germline, CDR1 is MNHEY, CDR2 SMNVEV (reference sequence). The CDR3 spans 16 residues. Written as DNA, the CDR3 is TGTGCCAGCAGTAGTCTACAGCGGGGGGACCTCACTGAAGCTTTCTTT. It specifies CASSSLQRGDLTEAFF.

This clone has more than one count but fewer than ten. This sequence joins TRBV28 and TRBJ2-7; the D gene is possibly TRBD1 (6 bases). The CDR3 length is 17 residues. V gave up 5 bases and J gave up 2 bases, with 22 bases separating them. CDR1 and CDR2 from the germline V gene are MDHEN and SYDVKM. The chain's CDR3 is CASSSSQGSHSPYEQYF. CDR3 nucleotide sequence: TGTGCCAGCAGTAGCAGTCAGGGGTCCCATTCCCCCTACGAGCAGTACTTC.